A single sample gave rise to the 28 T cell receptor beta chains below, sequenced in a study of STAT5B mutations in CD4+ large granular lymphocyte leukemia. Only in-frame clones appear in the TCRdb table, and some are missing; sequencing was by immunoSEQ multiplex PCR. The data contain roughly 29,000 clones, approximately 75% of them seen just once; the ten biggest clones take up about 3.1%. The sequenced sample was CD4+ T cells from blood buffy coats. The receptors derive from a human donor in good health.

V usage is TRBV11-2 and J usage is TRBJ2-2; TRBD1 matches 7 bases. In germline, CDR1 is SGHAT, CDR2 FQNNGV. This CDR3 contains 15 residues. J was trimmed by 5 bases and V by 5 bases; bases with no gene match: 8. The DNA of the CDR3 is TGTGCCAGCAGCCCAGGGGGTCAGAGAACCGGGGAGCTGTTTTTT. Protein product: CASSPGGQRTGELFF.

The chain employs TRBV7-9 and TRBJ1-6, with 9 bases fitting TRBD1. V lost 8 bases to trimming and J lost 7 bases; unmatched junction nucleotides: 9. The CDR3 is 15 residues long. Germline CDR1 and CDR2: SEHNR and FQNEAQ (reference sequence). Here the CDR3 DNA reads TGTGCCAGCGCCGGGACAGGGTGGAGGAATTCACCCCTCCACTTT. Translated: CASAGTGWRNSPLHF.

The chain couples TRBV7-9 to TRBJ2-7; D might be TRBD1 (5 bases). The V and J ends lost 4 bases and 0 bases respectively, with 7 bases between them. Germline assignment: CDR1 SEHNR and CDR2 FQNEAQ (reference sequence). There are 13 residues in the CDR3. The CDR3 DNA is TGTGCCAGCAGCTCGACAGACTCCTACGAGCAGTACTTC. Its protein is CASSSTDSYEQYF.

The J gene is TRBJ2-5, the V gene TRBV9; 8 nucleotides align to TRBD2. The CDR3 extends over 15 amino acids. From germline, CDR1 is SGDLS and CDR2 YYNGEE. The J segment lost 1 base and the V segment lost 4 bases, leaving 6 bases of the junction unmatched. The CDR3 loop reads CASSTLGTSQETQYF. DNA of the CDR3: TGTGCCAGCAGCACCTTGGGGACTAGCCAAGAGACCCAGTACTTC.

The rearrangement uses TRBV9 and TRBJ2-3, with D unclear. The CDR3 is made up of 13 amino acids. V shed 3 bases and J shed 6 bases, with 11 bases lying between them. Germline loops: CDR1 SGDLS, CDR2 YYNGEE. CDR3 in DNA: TGTGCCAGCAGCGCGCCCGTGCCCGATACGCAGTATTTT. Its translation: CASSAPVPDTQYF.

This chain connects TRBV11-2 to TRBJ2-7; the match to TRBD1 covers 8 bases. The CDR3 is made up of 17 amino acids. The germline V gene has CDR1 SGHAT and CDR2 FQNNGV. V lost 5 bases to trimming and J lost 3 bases; unmatched junction nucleotides: 15. CDR3 region: CASSPGTGFSLGYEQYF. DNA of the CDR3: TGTGCCAGCAGCCCCGGGACAGGCTTCAGTTTGGGCTACGAGCAGTACTTC.

The chain is built from TRBV5-1 and TRBJ2-7; D is ambiguous. CDR1 is SGHRS and CDR2 is YFSETQ in the germline V gene. The CDR3 runs to 13 residues. V lost 4 bases and J lost 2, with 10 bases in between. The CDR3 sequence is CASSLDWTYEQYF. In DNA form, the CDR3 reads TGCGCCAGCAGCCTTGACTGGACCTACGAGCAGTACTTC.

This clone was detected only a few times. In DNA form, the CDR3 reads TGTGCCAGCAGCGACGCGACTAGCGGGACAGGCGAGCAGTTCTTC. Amino acid sequence: CASSDATSGTGEQFF. V is TRBV5-4 and J is TRBJ2-1, with TRBD2 matching 11 bases. Losses at the gene ends were 4 bases for V and 10 bases for J; bases not matched to a gene: 10. Per the germline V gene, CDR1 is SGHNT and CDR2 is YYREEE (reference sequence). The CDR3 runs 15 residues.

This clone was recorded once. This chain joins TRBV7-2 and TRBJ1-4; 8 bases match TRBD1. This CDR3 has 16 residues. CDR1 is SGHTA and CDR2 is FQGNSA in the germline V gene. V lost 4 bases to trimming and J lost 8 bases; unmatched junction nucleotides: 12. This CDR3 reads CASSSYTGGSKEKLFF. CDR3 DNA: TGTGCCAGCAGCTCTTATACAGGGGGAAGTAAAGAAAAACTGTTTTTT.

The genes are TRBV7-9 and TRBJ2-3; 8 bases align to TRBD2. The junction had 5 bases not matched to a gene; V was cut back by 5 bases and J by 1 base. CDR1 is SEHNR, CDR2 FQNEAQ, per germline (reference sequence). The CDR3 is 15 residues long. The CDR3 DNA follows: TGTGCCAGCAGCCTCCCGACTAGCGGCACAGATACGCAGTATTTT. Translation: CASSLPTSGTDTQYF.

This chain uses TRBV7-6 with TRBJ2-1; the match to TRBD2 covers 7 bases. Trimming removed 1 base from V and 6 bases from J; junction bases left unmatched: 6. Per the germline V gene, CDR1 is SGHVS and CDR2 is FNYEAQ. The length of the CDR3 is 15 residues. CDR3 amino acids: CASSLGLAGVNEQFF. CDR3 DNA: TGTGCCAGCAGCTTAGGCCTTGCGGGAGTCAATGAGCAGTTCTTC.

This chain joins TRBV7-6 and TRBJ2-7; 13 nucleotides line up with TRBD2. With 4 bases clipped from V and 0 bases from J, the junction kept 6 bases outside the gene matches. This CDR3 spans 17 amino acids. Germline CDR1 SGHVS, CDR2 FNYEAQ. CDR3: CASSSVTSGRSSYEQYF. The CDR3 DNA is TGTGCCAGCAGCTCTGTGACTAGCGGGAGGAGCTCCTACGAGCAGTACTTC.

The chain recombines TRBV30 with TRBJ1-2, with 7 bases fitting TRBD1. Germline values: CDR1 GTSNPN, CDR2 SVGIG (reference sequence). Trimming at V came to 4 bases and at J to 0 bases, leaving 11 bases not matched to a gene. The length of the CDR3 is 16 residues. DNA for the CDR3: TGTGCCTGGACACAGGCTATGACAGGGACTAACTATGGCTACACCTTC. This codes for CAWTQAMTGTNYGYTF.

J is TRBJ2-2 and V is TRBV7-2, with D uncertain. This CDR3 is 16 amino acids long. Germline V gene data show CDR1 as SGHTA and CDR2 as FQGNSA. Trimming left V 2 bases short and J 0 bases short, with 10 bases between. The CDR3 DNA reads as TGTGCCAGCAGCTTATACGTCGGATCGAACACCGGGGAGCTGTTTTTT. Residues: CASSLYVGSNTGELFF.

This clone was found a few times. The J gene is TRBJ1-4, the V gene TRBV19; no reliable D call. The CDR3 sequence is 14 residues long. Per germline, CDR1 LNHDA and CDR2 SQIVND (reference sequence). The V gene lost 6 bases and the J gene lost 4 bases, with 12 bases spanning the gap. CDR3 sequence: CASSLWESNEKLFF. The CDR3 DNA sequence: TGTGCCAGTAGCCTCTGGGAGAGTAATGAAAAACTGTTTTTT.

J is TRBJ2-1 and V is TRBV7-2, with 7 bases fitting TRBD1. The CDR3 runs to 13 residues. CDR1 and CDR2 from the germline V gene are SGHTA and FQGNSA. The ends lost 4 bases at V and 7 bases at J; junction bases unmatched: 4. This CDR3 reads CASSSNRGNEQFF. The CDR3 nucleotides are TGTGCCAGCAGCTCGAACAGGGGAAATGAGCAGTTCTTC.

The rearrangement uses TRBV6-5 and TRBJ2-1; 8 bases map to TRBD1. Germline V gene lookup returns CDR1 MNHEY and CDR2 SVGAGI. This CDR3 is 16 amino acids long. With 1 base clipped from V and 4 bases from J, the junction kept 6 bases outside the gene matches. CDR3 region: CASSYFPGGRYNEQFF. DNA for the CDR3: TGTGCCAGCAGTTACTTCCCAGGGGGCCGGTACAATGAGCAGTTCTTC.

The chain is built from TRBV5-1 and TRBJ2-5; 11 bases match TRBD2. CDR1 is SGHRS and CDR2 is YFSETQ in the germline V gene. The CDR3 contains 17 residues. Unmatched junction bases numbered 10, after V lost 5 bases and J lost 1 base. In nucleotides, the CDR3 is TGCGCCAGCAGTTACTATTTTAGCGGGAGGGCCCAAGAGACCCAGTACTTC. Translating it yields CASSYYFSGRAQETQYF.

The chain carries TRBV28 and TRBJ2-7, with D hard to call. The CDR3 length is 15 residues. Germline V gene sequence: CDR1 MDHEN, CDR2 SYDVKM. Trimming cost V 5 bases and J 3 bases, with 17 bases left between them. CDR3 sequence reads: CASSPPAVTNYEQYF. CDR3 sequence (DNA): TGTGCCAGCAGTCCCCCTGCGGTGACAAACTACGAGCAGTACTTC.

This chain joins TRBV10-3 and TRBJ2-6; 9 bases map to TRBD1. From germline, CDR1 is ENHRY and CDR2 SYGVKD. This CDR3 is 18 amino acids long. Germline trimming cut 5 bases from V and 0 bases from J; bases unmatched to any gene: 8. CDR3 sequence (DNA): TGTGCCATCAGTCCCCGGACAGGGGTCTCCTCTGGGGCCAACGTCCTGACTTTC. Translation: CAISPRTGVSSGANVLTF.

The V call is TRBV4-3, the J call TRBJ2-3; tentative D call: TRBD1 (6 bases). The V gene's germline CDR1 is LGHNA and CDR2 YSLEER. Trimming shortened V by 0 bases and J by 5 bases, and 9 bases separated the two germline ends. The CDR3 runs to 14 residues. CDR3 sequence: CASSQDRGGDTQYF. CDR3 nucleotide sequence: TGCGCCAGCAGCCAAGACCGAGGGGGAGATACGCAGTATTTT.

The V gene is TRBV2, the J gene TRBJ2-2; D is unclear. The CDR3 loop spans 13 amino acids. V lost 7 bases and J 0 bases, leaving 6 bases between the germline ends. CDR1 and CDR2 (germline): SNHLY, FYNNEI. The chain's CDR3 is CASNIANTGELFF. CDR3 sequence (DNA): TGTGCCAGCAATATCGCGAACACCGGGGAGCTGTTTTTT.

The gene calls are TRBV12-5 and TRBJ2-2, with 8 bases matching TRBD1. CDR3 size: 18 residues. The germline V gene encodes CDR1 LGHNT and CDR2 FRNRAP. Losses at the gene ends were 0 bases for V and 7 bases for J; bases not matched to a gene: 13. The CDR3 loop reads CASGLVRLWRTGNGELFF. CDR3 sequence (DNA): TGTGCTAGTGGTTTGGTACGGCTTTGGCGGACAGGGAACGGGGAGCTGTTTTTT.

The chain links TRBV19 to TRBJ1-2; 7 positions agree with TRBD1. The junction had 4 bases not matched to a gene; V was cut back by 5 bases and J by 1 base. CDR3 length: 14 residues. Germline-derived CDR1 and CDR2 are LNHDA and SQIVND (reference sequence). In nucleotides, the CDR3 is TGTGCCAGTAGTTCGGGGACAGATAACTATGGCTACACCTTC. Protein product: CASSSGTDNYGYTF. Supplemented by reference TRBV19 and TRBJ1-2, the full variable domain reads DGGITQSPKYLFRKEGQNVTLSCEQNLNHDAMYWYRQDPGQGLRLIYYSQIVNDFQKGDIAEGYSVSREKKESFPLTVTSAQKNPTAFYLCASSSGTDNYGYTFGSGTRLTVV.

The chain recombines TRBV5-1 with TRBJ2-5, with D tentatively TRBD1 or TRBD2 (5 bases each). In germline, CDR1 is SGHRS, CDR2 YFSETQ. Trimming cost V 1 base and J 1 base, with 11 bases left between them. The CDR3 contains 15 residues. Here the CDR3 DNA reads TGCGCCAGCAGCTTGTCAGGGACCCCCCAAGAGACCCAGTACTTC. Protein sequence: CASSLSGTPQETQYF.

In its sample, this clone was seen once. The chain is built from TRBV9 and TRBJ1-4, with 11 nucleotides matching TRBD1. Germline CDR1 is SGDLS and CDR2 is YYNGEE. The V and J ends lost 2 bases and 3 bases, in that order; junction bases with no gene match: 6. The CDR3 runs 17 residues. The CDR3 nucleotides read TGTGCCAGCAGCGTTCGGACAGGGGGCGAAGCTAATGAAAAACTGTTTTTT. It codes for CASSVRTGGEANEKLFF.

The chain carries TRBV19 and TRBJ2-1; 7 bases fit TRBD2. The CDR3 extends over 15 amino acids. The germline V gene has CDR1 LNHDA and CDR2 SQIVND (reference sequence). After removal of 3 bases from V and 2 bases from J, the junction contained 4 bases not matched to a gene. CDR3: CASSMAGVAYNEQFF. The CDR3 DNA sequence: TGTGCCAGTAGTATGGCGGGAGTCGCCTACAATGAGCAGTTCTTC.

This clone has a handful of counts. The rearrangement links TRBV5-1 to TRBJ1-1, with D possibly being TRBD1 (6 bases). V lost 0 bases and J 2 bases, leaving 11 bases between the germline ends. Germline assignment: CDR1 SGHRS and CDR2 YFSETQ. This CDR3 region has 15 residues. For the CDR3, the DNA is TGCGCCAGCAGCTTGGAGGCAGGGGCCAACACTGAAGCTTTCTTT. Encoded protein: CASSLEAGANTEAFF.